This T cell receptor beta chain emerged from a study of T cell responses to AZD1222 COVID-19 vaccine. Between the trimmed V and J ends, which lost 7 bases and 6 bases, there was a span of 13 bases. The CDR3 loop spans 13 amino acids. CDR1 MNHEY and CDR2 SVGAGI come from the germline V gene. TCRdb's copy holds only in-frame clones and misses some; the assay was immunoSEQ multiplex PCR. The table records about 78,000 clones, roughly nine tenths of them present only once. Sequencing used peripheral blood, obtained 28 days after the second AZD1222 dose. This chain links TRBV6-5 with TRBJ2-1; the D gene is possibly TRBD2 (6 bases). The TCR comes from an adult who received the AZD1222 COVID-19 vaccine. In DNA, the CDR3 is TGTGCCAGCACACTAGCTTGGGCCAATGAGCAGTTCTTC. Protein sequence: CASTLAWANEQFF.